This T cell receptor beta chain was identified during a study of Ad26.COV2.S vaccination and SARS-CoV-2 variants. As regards this clone: What it binds is not known.

Study observations and caveats: Recipients given vaccine exceeded placebo recipients in spike-specific TCR breadth. In TCR breadth and depth analyses, total T cell responses may have been underestimated.

Treatment of the sample: some 19 received Ad26.COV2.S at low or high dose, single or two shots; roughly 5 received placebo; per-sample allocation not given. The samples were gathered on day 63 after the first injection of vaccine or placebo. Produced via immunoSEQ multiplex PCR; TCRdb's table is partial and in-frame only. The sample consists of about 440,000 clones, about 92% of them appearing once. CDR1 is SGHTA, CDR2 FQGNSA, per germline. Trimming removed 0 bases from V and 5 bases from J, with 17 bases in between. The CDR3 has 16 amino acids. The source of this sequence is a person between 18 and 59 years old who received the Ad26.COV2.S COVID-19 vaccine or a placebo. The chain uses TRBV7-2 and TRBJ2-7; D might be TRBD1 (6 bases). The sequenced sample was peripheral blood, obtained in a trial of Ad26.COV2.S vaccine versus placebo. The DNA of the CDR3 is TGTGCCAGCAGCTTAGCATCAACAGGGAGTATCAACGAGCAGTACTTC. Translated, it gives CASSLASTGSINEQYF.